Here is one T cell receptor beta chain with its context. What it recognizes is unknown. The data were taken from a study of cytomegalovirus exposure and HLA in healthy donors. PCR amplification relied on 60 Vbeta primers (plus 13 Jbeta primers). Measured with immunoSEQ multiplex PCR; TCRdb has only the in-frame clones, and not every one. This sample has fewer than 200,000 clones, with around 84% found just once. The CDR3 totals 13 residues. Trimming removed 6 bases from V and 4 bases from J, with 10 bases in between. Looked up from germline, CDR1 is LNHDA and CDR2 is SQIVND (reference sequence). Notes on the study in general: CMV serostatus was the sole immune exposure data available.

This receptor was identified in a man between 25 and 39 years old in good health and CMV-seropositive. The V call is TRBV19, the J call TRBJ1-3; D is undetermined. Sequenced material: PBMCs. The CDR3 coding sequence is TGTGCCAGTAGGTACGGGGAAGGAAACACCATATATTTT. Translating gives CASRYGEGNTIYF.